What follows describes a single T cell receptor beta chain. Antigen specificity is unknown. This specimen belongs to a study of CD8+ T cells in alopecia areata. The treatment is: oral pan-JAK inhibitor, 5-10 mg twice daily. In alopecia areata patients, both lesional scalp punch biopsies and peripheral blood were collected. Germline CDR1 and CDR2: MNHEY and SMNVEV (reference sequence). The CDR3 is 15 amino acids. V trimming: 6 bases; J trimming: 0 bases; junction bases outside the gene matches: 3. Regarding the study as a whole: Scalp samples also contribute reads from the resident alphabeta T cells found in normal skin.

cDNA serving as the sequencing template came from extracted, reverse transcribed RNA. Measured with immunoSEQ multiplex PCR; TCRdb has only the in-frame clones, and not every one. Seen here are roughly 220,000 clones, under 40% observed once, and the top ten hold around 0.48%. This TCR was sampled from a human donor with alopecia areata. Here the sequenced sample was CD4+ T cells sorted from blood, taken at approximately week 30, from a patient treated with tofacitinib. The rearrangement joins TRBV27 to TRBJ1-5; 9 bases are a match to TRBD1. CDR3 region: CASRGQGRSNQPQHF. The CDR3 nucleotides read TGTGCCAGCAGGGGACAGGGTCGTAGCAATCAGCCCCAGCATTTT.